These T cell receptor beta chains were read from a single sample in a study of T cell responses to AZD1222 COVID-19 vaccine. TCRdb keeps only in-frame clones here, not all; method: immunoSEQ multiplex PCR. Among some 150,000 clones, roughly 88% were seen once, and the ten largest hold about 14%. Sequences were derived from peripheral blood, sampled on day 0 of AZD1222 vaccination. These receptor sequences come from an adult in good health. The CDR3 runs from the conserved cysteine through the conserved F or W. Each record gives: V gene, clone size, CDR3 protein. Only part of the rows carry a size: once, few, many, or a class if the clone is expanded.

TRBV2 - CASKRGDNQPQHF
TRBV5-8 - CASSLQGDTEAFF
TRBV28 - CASSLPALSSGAFF
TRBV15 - CATSRVPGVNTEAFF
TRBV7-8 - CASSYSRGDNYGYTF
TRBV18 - CASSPPWAGANVLTF
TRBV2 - CASSAGISNQPQHF
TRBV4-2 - CASSQDQNPPSWQYF
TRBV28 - CASSFGTGFFF
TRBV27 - CASSRQSSYNSPLHF
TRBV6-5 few CASSYRTEGRAFF
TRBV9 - CASSVGLRGFGSYEQYF
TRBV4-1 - CASSQGQGGADNQPQHF
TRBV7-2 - CASSLTEGNQPQHF
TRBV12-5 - CASGLTPPGLGGNEAFF
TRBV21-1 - CAPPGQGVYEQYF
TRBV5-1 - CASSAGRNTGELFF
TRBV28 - CASRARVDIGGGELFF
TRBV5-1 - CASSLQGVNTEAFF
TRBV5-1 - CASSLTITNEKLFF
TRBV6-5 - CASSYSRTGIQPQHF
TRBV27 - CASSLYGYSYEQYF
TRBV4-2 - CASSQGDRGDTIYF
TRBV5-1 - CASSLLGTGTAGELFF
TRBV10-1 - CASSAGQGCTEAFF
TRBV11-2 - CASSLRRDRGDSPLHF
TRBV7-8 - CASSPGLAAYNEQFF
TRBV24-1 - CATSDSLESGNTIYF
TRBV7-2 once CASSLAGRFLFF
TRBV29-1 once CSVTTGVEKLFF
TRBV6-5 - CASSYGWQYGYTF
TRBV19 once CASNGGYGYTF
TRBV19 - CASSLQGSGELFF
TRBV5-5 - CASSSTTGGNTIYF
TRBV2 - CASSGGGWEAFF
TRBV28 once CASSPRDRADYGYTF
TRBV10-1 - CASSVKKRARHYGYTF
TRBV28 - CASASGGYNEQFF
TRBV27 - CASRPGTPRSGANVLTF
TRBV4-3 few CASSQEGNIREVRDYGYTF
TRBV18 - CASSSREGPNQPQHF
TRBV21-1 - CASRKEDPGQGAANYGYTF
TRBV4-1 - CASSQEQGGSYFFLNTEAFF
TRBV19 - CASAQGDSGNTIYF
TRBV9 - CASSVDTSNIQYF
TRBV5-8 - CASKGGARGYTF
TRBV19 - CASRVGTSGNSPLHF
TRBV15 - CATSRGFWAGVKNTGELFF
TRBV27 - CASSFATLAGGRNEQFF
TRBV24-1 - CATSGGLGYGYTF
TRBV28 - CASSQQGASYEQYF
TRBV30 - CAWSGGDTQYF
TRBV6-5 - CASSYSMALFTDTQYF
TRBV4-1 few CASSQAGGNTEAFF
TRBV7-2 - CASSLDPAFSGANVLTF
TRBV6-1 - CASSEAAFSAALSYTF
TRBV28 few CASSYTTGELFF
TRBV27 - CASKQGTGNTIYF
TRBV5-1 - CASSSFSGNYGYTF